This T cell receptor beta chain was captured by sequencing in a study of cytotoxic CD8 clonotypes in ibrutinib-treated CLL. Turning to the study itself: Timing of response sample collection was a median around twelve months after treatment start, with a range of 6 to 36.

V gave up 0 bases and J gave up 8 bases, with 14 bases separating them. CDR3 size: 15 residues. Germline CDR1 is PRHDT and CDR2 is FYEKMQ (reference sequence). Notes on the study in general: Clonality was higher at ibrutinib response and returned toward baseline at progression.

In the case of this clone: The antigen is not known.

Method: immunoSEQ multiplex PCR; TCRdb's copy keeps in-frame clones and lacks some. The data contain 150,000 to 250,000 clones, over 60% of them singletons. The clonotype was recovered from a human donor with chronic lymphocytic leukemia. The rearrangement uses TRBV13 and TRBJ2-1; TRBD2 is a possible D gene (5 bases). Sequenced material: PBMCs, taken after 24 months of ibrutinib treatment. The DNA of the CDR3 is TGTGCCAGCAGCTTAGGACTAGGTGGATTCGATGAGCAGTTCTTC. Its protein is CASSLGLGGFDEQFF.